The 7 T cell receptor beta chains listed next were all sequenced from one sample in a study of OX40 agonist ivuxolimab in advanced cancers. The method behind the library was the immunoSEQ multiplex PCR assay. In its TCRdb copy, this immuneACCESS table keeps in-frame sequences only and misses some clones. Where compared with another copy, unresolved V genes explain less than half of these, and the others have no known cause. The sample yields around 20,000 clones; around 70% were counted once. Around 26% of the sample is held by the ten biggest clonotypes. Material: CD4+ or CD8+ T cells sorted from blood, obtained in a trial of the OX40 agonist ivuxolimab. The receptors originated from an adult with an advanced solid tumor such as melanoma, head and neck, liver or kidney cancer.

V is TRBV4-1 and J is TRBJ2-6; D tentatively reads TRBD1 or TRBD2 (5 bases each). The CDR3 is 16 residues long. Germline CDR1 is MGHRA and CDR2 is YSYEKL. Trimming removed 3 bases at V and 0 bases at J, with 9 bases between. The CDR3: CASSHPGTSGANVLTF. CDR3 coding DNA: TGCGCCAGCAGCCACCCGGGGACCTCTGGGGCCAACGTCCTGACTTTC.

The CDR3 loop is CASSHGGAPYNEQFF. The CDR3 nucleotides read TGTGCCAGCAGTCACGGGGGCGCCCCCTACAATGAGCAGTTCTTC. The chain combines TRBV5-6 with TRBJ2-1, with D perhaps assigned TRBD1 or TRBD2 (6 bases each). The CDR3 contains 15 residues. The V gene lost 5 bases and the J gene lost 2 bases, with 14 bases spanning the gap. Germline assignment: CDR1 SGHDT and CDR2 YYEEEE.

The chain has TRBV10-3 and TRBJ2-7; D tentatively fits TRBD1 or TRBD2 (5 bases each). Germline CDR1 ENHRY, CDR2 SYGVKD. The CDR3 sequence is 13 residues long. V lost 2 bases and J 3 bases, leaving 8 bases between the germline ends. In nucleotides, the CDR3 is TGTGCCATCAGTGAGGGGGACCTCTACGAGCAGTACTTC. It translates to CAISEGDLYEQYF.

This clone has a single count. V is TRBV6-1 and J is TRBJ2-1; no firm D call. The CDR3 has 15 residues. V was clipped by 1 base and J by 3 bases, with 10 bases between them. Germline V gene data show CDR1 as MNHNS and CDR2 as SASEGT. The chain's CDR3 is CASSEGRSGYNEQFF. CDR3 sequence (DNA): TGTGCCAGCAGTGAAGGACGCTCAGGCTACAATGAGCAGTTCTTC.

The V call is TRBV25-1, the J call TRBJ1-2; the match to TRBD1 covers 8 bases. Per germline, CDR1 MGHDK and CDR2 SYGVNS. The CDR3 runs to 16 residues. J was trimmed by 3 bases and V by 3 bases; bases with no gene match: 9. CDR3 in amino acids: CASSEGRGPLYYGYTF. DNA for the CDR3: TGTGCCAGCAGTGAGGGCAGGGGGCCTCTCTACTATGGCTACACCTTC.

J is TRBJ2-5 and V is TRBV10-3; D may correspond to TRBD1 or TRBD2 (5 bases each). Deletions cut 10 bases from V and 8 bases from J, with 17 bases between. The germline CDR1 and CDR2 sequences are ENHRY and SYGVKD. The CDR3 consists of 12 residues. The CDR3 coding sequence is TGTGCCACCCGGGGCCCCGAAATCACCCAGTACTTC. Translating gives CATRGPEITQYF.

The genes are TRBV28 and TRBJ1-1, with TRBD1 matching over 10 bases. The CDR3 runs to 19 residues. Trimming took 4 bases from V and 0 from J; bases not matched to a gene: 14. CDR1 is MDHEN, CDR2 SYDVKM, per germline. Here the CDR3 reads CASSWGYGQGEGVNTEAFF. In DNA, the CDR3 is TGTGCCAGCAGTTGGGGATACGGACAGGGGGAAGGGGTGAACACTGAAGCTTTCTTT.